This T cell receptor beta chain stems from a study of HIV-infected children after antiretroviral therapy interruption. Across the whole study: Median age was about 9.5 years (interruption) and roughly 8 years (continuous).

This clonotype came up many times. Unique molecular identifiers were included in an RNA-based 3' RACE TCR library. TCRdb re-analysed the 3' RACE reads in MiXCR, keeping a single row per CDR3 protein. Among 90,000 or so distinct CDR3 sequences listed, about 6.9% were seen once. The junction had 10 bases not matched to a gene; V was cut back by 0 bases and J by 1 base. Germline V gene sequence: CDR1 MGHRA, CDR2 YSYEKL. This CDR3 comprises 19 residues. Treatment noted: PENTA 11 planned treatment interruption arm or continuous ART arm. The TCR originated in a pool of human donors with HIV. Source: CD45RA+ CD4+ T cells from PBMCs, pooled from several time points, taken from a donor given antiretroviral therapy, either interrupted or continuous. Specified subset: naive CD4+ CD45RA+ CD45RO- T cells. This chain joins TRBV4-1 and TRBJ2-2, with 8 positions matching TRBD2. CDR3 sequence (DNA): TGCGCCAGCAGCCAAGATCTCGGTAGCGGGATATTGAACACCGGGGAGCTGTTTTTT. This encodes CASSQDLGSGILNTGELFF.